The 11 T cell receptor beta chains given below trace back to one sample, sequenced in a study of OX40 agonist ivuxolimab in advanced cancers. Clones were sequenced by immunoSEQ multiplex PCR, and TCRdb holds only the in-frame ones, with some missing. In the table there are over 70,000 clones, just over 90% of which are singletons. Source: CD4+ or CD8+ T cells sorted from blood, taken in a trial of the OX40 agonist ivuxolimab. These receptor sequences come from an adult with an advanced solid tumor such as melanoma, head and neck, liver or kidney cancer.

This CDR3 is CASRQPSLGTDTQYF. CDR3 nucleotides: TGTGCCAGCAGACAACCCAGTCTTGGCACAGATACGCAGTATTTT. The chain uses TRBV11-2 and TRBJ2-3; D not certain. Germline V gene lookup returns CDR1 SGHAT and CDR2 FQNNGV. The CDR3 contains 15 residues. V shed 6 bases and J shed 1 base, with 14 bases lying between them.

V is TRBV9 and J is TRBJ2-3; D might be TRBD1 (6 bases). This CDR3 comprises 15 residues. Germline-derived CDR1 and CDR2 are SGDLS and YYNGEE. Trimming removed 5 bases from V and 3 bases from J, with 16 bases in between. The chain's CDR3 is CASRSPGHRTDTQYF. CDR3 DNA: TGTGCCAGCAGGTCCCCGGGACATAGAACAGATACGCAGTATTTT. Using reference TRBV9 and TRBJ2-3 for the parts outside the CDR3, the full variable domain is DSGVTQTPKHLITATGQRVTLRCSPRSGDLSVYWYQQSLDQGLQFLIQYYNGEERAKGNILERFSAQQFPDLHSELNLSSLELGDSALYFCASRSPGHRTDTQYFGPGTRLTVL.

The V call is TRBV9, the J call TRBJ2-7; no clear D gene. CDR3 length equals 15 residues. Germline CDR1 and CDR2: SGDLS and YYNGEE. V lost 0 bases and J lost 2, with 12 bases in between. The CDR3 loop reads CASSVGSSQTYEQYF. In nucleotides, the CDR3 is TGTGCCAGCAGCGTAGGGTCAAGCCAAACCTACGAGCAGTACTTC. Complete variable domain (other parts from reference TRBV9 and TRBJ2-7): DSGVTQTPKHLITATGQRVTLRCSPRSGDLSVYWYQQSLDQGLQFLIQYYNGEERAKGNILERFSAQQFPDLHSELNLSSLELGDSALYFCASSVGSSQTYEQYFGPGTRLTVT.

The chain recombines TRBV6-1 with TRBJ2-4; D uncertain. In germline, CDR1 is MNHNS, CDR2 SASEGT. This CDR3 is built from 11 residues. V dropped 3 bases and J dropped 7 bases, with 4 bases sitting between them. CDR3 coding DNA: TGTGCCAGCAGTGACAGGAACATTCAGTACTTC. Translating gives CASSDRNIQYF.

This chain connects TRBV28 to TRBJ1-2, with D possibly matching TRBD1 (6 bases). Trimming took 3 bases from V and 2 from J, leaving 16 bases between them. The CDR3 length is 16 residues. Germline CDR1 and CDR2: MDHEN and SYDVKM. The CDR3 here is CASSFGDNRINYGYTF. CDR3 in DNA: TGTGCCAGCAGTTTTGGGGACAATCGCATAAACTATGGCTACACCTTC.

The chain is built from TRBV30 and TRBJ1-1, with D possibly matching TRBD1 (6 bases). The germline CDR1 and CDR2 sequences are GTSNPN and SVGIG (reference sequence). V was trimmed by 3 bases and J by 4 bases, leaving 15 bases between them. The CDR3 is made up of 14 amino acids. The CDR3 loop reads CAWRPKGGFTEAFF. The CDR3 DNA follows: TGTGCCTGGAGACCCAAAGGGGGTTTCACTGAAGCTTTCTTT.

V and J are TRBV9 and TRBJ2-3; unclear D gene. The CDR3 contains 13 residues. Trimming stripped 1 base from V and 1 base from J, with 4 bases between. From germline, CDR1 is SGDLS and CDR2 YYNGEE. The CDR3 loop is CASSVMGTDTQYF. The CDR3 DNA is TGTGCCAGCAGCGTAATGGGCACAGATACGCAGTATTTT. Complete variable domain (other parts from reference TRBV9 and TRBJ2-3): DSGVTQTPKHLITATGQRVTLRCSPRSGDLSVYWYQQSLDQGLQFLIQYYNGEERAKGNILERFSAQQFPDLHSELNLSSLELGDSALYFCASSVMGTDTQYFGPGTRLTVL.

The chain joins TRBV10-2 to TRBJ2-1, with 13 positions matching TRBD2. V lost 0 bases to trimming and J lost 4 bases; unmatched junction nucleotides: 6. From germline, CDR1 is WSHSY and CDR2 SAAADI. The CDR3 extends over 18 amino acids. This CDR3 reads CASSESRTSGSRYNEQFF. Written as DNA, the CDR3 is TGCGCCAGCAGTGAGTCAAGGACTAGCGGGAGTAGGTACAATGAGCAGTTCTTC.

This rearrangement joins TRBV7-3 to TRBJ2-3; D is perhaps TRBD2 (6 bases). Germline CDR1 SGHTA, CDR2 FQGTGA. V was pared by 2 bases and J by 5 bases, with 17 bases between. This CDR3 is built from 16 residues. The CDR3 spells CASSLGGSSVKDTQYF. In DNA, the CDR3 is TGTGCCAGCAGCTTAGGGGGGTCCAGCGTCAAAGATACGCAGTATTTT.

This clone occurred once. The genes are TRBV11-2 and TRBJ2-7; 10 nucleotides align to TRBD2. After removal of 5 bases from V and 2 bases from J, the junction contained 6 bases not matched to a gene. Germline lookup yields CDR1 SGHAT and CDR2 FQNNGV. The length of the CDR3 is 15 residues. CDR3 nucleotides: TGTGCCAGCAGCGCACGGACTAGCGGAACCTACGAGCAGTACTTC. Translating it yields CASSARTSGTYEQYF.

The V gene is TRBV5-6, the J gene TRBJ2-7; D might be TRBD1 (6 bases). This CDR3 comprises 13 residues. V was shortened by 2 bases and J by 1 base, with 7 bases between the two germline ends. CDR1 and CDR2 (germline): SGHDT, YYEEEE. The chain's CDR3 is CASSFGQSYEQYF. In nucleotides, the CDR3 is TGTGCCAGCAGCTTCGGACAGTCCTACGAGCAGTACTTC.